The 6 T cell receptor beta chains below were found in one sample sequenced in a study of blood T cell repertoires in COVID-19. Profiling relied on immunoSEQ multiplex PCR, and the TCRdb table lists in-frame clones only, not all of them. The sample has under 200,000 clones; approximately 90% are singletons. Sequenced sample: PBMCs or T cells enriched from blood (not recorded which). The source of these receptors is a woman aged 40 to 55 in a cohort exposed to, infected with or recovered from COVID-19 (not recorded which).

This chain links TRBV11-2 with TRBJ2-7; 7 bases are shared with TRBD2. Germline V gene sequence: CDR1 SGHAT, CDR2 FQNNGV. CDR3 length: 14 amino acids. Trimming removed 4 bases from V and 6 bases from J; junction bases left unmatched: 9. In DNA form, the CDR3 reads TGTGCCAGCAGCTCTGCCCCGGGGGGATCCGAGCAGTACTTC. Its protein is CASSSAPGGSEQYF.

This clone has only one observation. This chain connects TRBV4-1 to TRBJ1-1; D gene unclear. The V end was cut by 4 bases, the J end by 3 bases, with 9 bases between. The CDR3 has 13 amino acids. From germline, CDR1 is MGHRA and CDR2 YSYEKL. CDR3 in amino acids: CASSRPGYTEAFF. The CDR3 DNA follows: TGCGCCAGCAGCCGCCCAGGTTACACTGAAGCTTTCTTT.

This chain connects TRBV19 to TRBJ1-6; D gene uncertain. This CDR3 has 14 residues. Germline CDR1 reads LNHDA; CDR2 reads SQIVND (reference sequence). The V gene lost 5 bases and the J gene lost 9 bases, with 14 bases spanning the gap. CDR3 DNA: TGTGCCAGTAGTCCGGAGGCGGAGGTTTCACCCCTCCACTTT. This codes for CASSPEAEVSPLHF.

The V call is TRBV12-3 or TRBV12-4, the J call TRBJ1-6; no clear D gene. CDR3 length: 13 amino acids. Trimming removed 7 bases at V and 6 bases at J, with 10 bases between. CDR3 protein: CASTAGPNSPLHF. The DNA for the CDR3 is TGTGCCAGCACCGCCGGTCCTAATTCACCCCTCCACTTT.

V is TRBV5-1 and J is TRBJ1-1, with 10 bases lining up with TRBD1. Germline V gene data show CDR1 as SGHRS and CDR2 as YFSETQ. The CDR3 covers 14 residues. Losses at the gene ends were 3 bases for V and 1 base for J; bases not matched to a gene: 0. The CDR3 DNA reads TGCGCCAGCAGCTGGACAGGGGGGAACACTGAAGCTTTCTTT. As protein: CASSWTGGNTEAFF.

The chain combines TRBV29-1 with TRBJ1-1; 7 nucleotides align to TRBD1. Trimming took 6 bases from V and 9 from J; bases not matched to a gene: 4. Germline V gene sequence: CDR1 SQVTM, CDR2 ANQGSEA. This CDR3 comprises 10 residues. For the CDR3, the DNA is TGCAGCGTAACAGGGGCAAAAGCTTTCTTT. Protein sequence: CSVTGAKAFF. Full variable domain (missing parts from reference TRBV29-1 and TRBJ1-1): SAVISQKPSRDICQRGTSLTIQCQVDSQVTMMFWYRQQPGQSLTLIATANQGSEATYESGFVIDKFPISRPNLTFSTLTVSNMSPEDSSIYLCSVTGAKAFFGQGTRLTVV.